A single T cell receptor beta chain is shown here with its context. It has no known antigen specificity. Because the receptor is murine, the gene names and germline sequences shown are mouse ones. The read comes to an end 1 residue before the CDR3 does, leaving the germline J gene to fill in the end. Library method: the immunoSEQ multiplex PCR assay. TCRbeta CDR3 sequencing was done by Adaptive Biotechnologies at survey depth, reporting CDR3 sequences, V/J genes, productive frequency and template counts. TCR beta CDR3 regions were amplified from genomic DNA instead of RNA. As for how the authors treated the data: Jensen-Shannon divergence was used to quantify pairwise repertoire overlap between tissues, with a value of 1 indicating complete divergence and a value of 0 indicating identical repertoires. Tissues were clustered by single-linkage agglomerative hierarchical clustering of pairwise JSD values and displayed as dendrograms. GLIPH2 was run on all patient samples with simulation_depth 1000, kmer_min_depth 3 and cdr3_length_cutoff 8, and groups with more than two unique CDR3s were retained. A standardized tissue-overlap score extrapolated Jaccard GLIPH-group overlap across patients to a standard repertoire size of 1000 clones. Associations of diversity with clinical or experimental variables used linear mixed-effect models with tissue fixed effects and individual random effects. What TCRdb holds here is the immuneACCESS table cut down to in-frame rearrangements. Part of the clones is not present; checked against another copy, under half of the missing clones reflect an unresolved V gene, and the others are unexplained. V and J calls plus clone size are reproduced from that table; the DNA served to infer D and trimming. Counted in this sample were over a thousand clones; less than 65% of them appeared once. The ten largest account for around 13% of the sample.

This record belongs to a study of tissue T cells after allogeneic stem cell transplantation (dated by TCRdb to 2021 to 2024). Study-level background: The study profiled TCR beta repertoires in many tissues obtained from research autopsies of patients with and without GVHD, and also in mouse models of GVHD. The human arm was a prospective observational study without blinding or randomization. General study outcomes and caveats: A small and clinically heterogeneous patient cohort was studied, and sampling depth was acknowledged as a limitation. Which tissue TCRs were alloreactive or antigen-specific was not determined in the study, and some of the clones might have been host cells that persisted. Blood and spleen T cells captured only a limited portion of the TCR repertoire detected in tissues, in both patients and mice. Within patients, how anatomically similar the tissues were was a key factor in shaping TCR repertoire composition, regardless of disease or transplant status. Only a few T cell clones appeared in more than one patient, yet motif-based clustering showed tissue-specific repertoire signatures that were shared between patients.

The cysteine opens and the phenylalanine closes a CDR3 of 12 amino acids. Sequencing covers 33 bases of the CDR3, shown here with the frame starting at base 1. CDR1 GFQATS and CDR2 STVNSAI are derived from the germline V gene. Trimming takes 6 bases from V and 0 bases from J, and the germline ends sit 8 bases apart. Per the publication, the time point label means: mouse harvest day 7 after allogeneic transplant. Mouse grafts consisting of 10^7 T-cell-depleted bone marrow cells combined with 10^6 splenic CD5+ T cells were administered by tail vein injection. Mouse GVHD was modeled in a major MHC-mismatch B6 (H2b) into BALB/c (H2d) model, with tissues profiled at day 7 or 14. On day 7 or 14 post-transplant, mouse tissues and retro-orbital blood were harvested with separate sterile tools for each animal, and livers were flushed before harvest. Before genomic DNA isolation with the DNeasy Blood & Tissue Kit, mouse tissues were minced with razor blades in buffered saline.

The sample was liver tissue. The V and J segments used are TRBV20 and TRBJ1-1; TRBD1 could be the D gene, as 5 bases match. The TCR comes from a female BALB/c mouse given C57BL/6 T cells with graft-versus-host disease after an allogeneic hematopoietic cell transplant. The CDR3 reads as follows: CGARTTNTEVFF. The CDR3 bases that were read are TGTGGTGCGAGGACAACAAACACAGAAGTCTTC. When the CDR3 is completed using the reference TRBV20 and TRBJ1-1 genes on either side, the full variable domain is GALVYQYPRRTICKSGTSMRMECQAVGFQATSVAWYRQSPQKTFELIALSTVNSAIKYEQNFTQEKFPISHPNLSFSSMTVLNAYLEDRGLYLCGARTTNTEVFFGKGTRLTVV.